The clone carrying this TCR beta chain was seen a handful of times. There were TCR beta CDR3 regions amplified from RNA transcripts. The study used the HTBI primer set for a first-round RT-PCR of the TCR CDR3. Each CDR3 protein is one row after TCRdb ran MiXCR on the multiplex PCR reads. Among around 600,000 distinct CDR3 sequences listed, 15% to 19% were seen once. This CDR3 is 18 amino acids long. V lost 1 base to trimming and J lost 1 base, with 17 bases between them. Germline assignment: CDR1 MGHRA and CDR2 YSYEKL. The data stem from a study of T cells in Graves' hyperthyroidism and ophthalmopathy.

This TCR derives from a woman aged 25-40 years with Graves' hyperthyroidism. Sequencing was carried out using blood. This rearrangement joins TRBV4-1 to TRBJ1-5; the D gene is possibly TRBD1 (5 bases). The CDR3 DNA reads TGCGCCAGCAGCCAAGTGTGGGGGGGGGTAATGAGCAATCAGCCCCAGCATTTT. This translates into CASSQVWGGVMSNQPQHF.